This TCR beta chain came from a study of blood T cell repertoires in COVID-19 (dated by TCRdb to between 2020 and 2021). About the investigation overall: Collaborator samples came from the United States, Italy and Spain and covered acute and convalescent phases of COVID-19. The material from the prospective study consisted of cDNA or gDNA derived from T cells, B-cell-depleted T cells, or PBMCs. The dataset comprised deeply sampled blood TCRbeta repertoires from subjects exposed to, actively infected with, or recovered from COVID-19. The repertoires were released in a freely available public database intended as a resource for research on the immune response to SARS-CoV-2. Samples were obtained from the ongoing ImmuneRACE study (first 160 participants) and from over 1,000 subjects provided by 6 global collaborators. Nearly every sample came with metadata listing a de-identified subject ID, COVID-19 status, age in years and sex. Where HLA class I and class II types were available, the types were taken from metadata supplied by the sample provider, not from assay-based typing.

Whole blood was collected in K2EDTA tubes by collaborating institutions according to the institutions' own protocols. For TCRbeta analysis, collaborators shipped samples in one of three forms: frozen whole blood, isolated PBMCs, or DNA extracted from either of those sample types. The study at large found these results: How much clinical and demographic metadata was included differed by source and by participant, and the metadata was provided uncurated.

As regards this clone: The target of this receptor is not known. No base qualities exist here, and no much larger clone lies one base off it.

TCRbeta CDR3 regions were amplified from genomic DNA by means of the immunoSEQ Assay, a bias-controlled multiplex PCR. The authors' pipeline ran thus. The number of nucleated cells in each sample was estimated by amplification of reference gene primers within the assay. Sequence reads were collapsed and filtered to measure the absolute abundance of every unique TCRbeta CDR3 rearrangement. Productive Simpson clonality was computed per sample as the square root of Simpson's diversity index over productive rearrangements. Entries here come from immuneACCESS through TCRdb and include only in-frame sequences with V and J called. Some clones fail to appear in such tables; in the studies checked, an unresolved V gene covers under half of the shortfall, and the cause of the remainder is unknown. V and J calls and clone size come straight from that table; D and trimming were deduced from the DNA. The sample table shows around 95,000 clones, and about 77% are seen once. The ten top clones hold approximately 29% of the sample.

Via the germline V gene (reference sequence), CDR1 is LGHDT and CDR2 YNNKEL. The CDR3 covers 18 residues, taking in both the cysteine and the phenylalanine. The entry retains the CDR3 DNA only, 54 bases that are in frame from base 1. Trimmed from V: 1 base; trimmed from J: 7 bases; junction bases lacking a gene match: 15. The rearrangement combines TRBV3-1 (or the pseudogene TRBV3-2) with TRBJ1-4; TRBD1 aligns with 7 central bases. Sequencing was carried out using peripheral blood. The receptor comes from a man aged 65-85 years with active or convalescent COVID-19. The DNA sequence follows: TGTGCCAGCAGCCAAGGCCCAATGAGAAGGGGGCGTATTGAAAAACTGTTTTTT. Protein translation: CASSQGPMRRGRIEKLFF.